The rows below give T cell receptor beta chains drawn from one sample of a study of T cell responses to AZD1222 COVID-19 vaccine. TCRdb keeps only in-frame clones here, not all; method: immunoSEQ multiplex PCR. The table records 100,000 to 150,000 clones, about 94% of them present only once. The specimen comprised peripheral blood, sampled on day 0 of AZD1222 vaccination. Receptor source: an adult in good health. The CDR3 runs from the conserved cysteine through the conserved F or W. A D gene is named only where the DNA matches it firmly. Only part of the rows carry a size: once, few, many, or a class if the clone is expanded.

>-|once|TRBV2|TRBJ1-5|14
TGTGCCAGCAGTGAGTCTTTCAGCAATCAGCCCCAGCATTTT
CASSESFSNQPQHF
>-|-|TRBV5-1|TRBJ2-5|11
TGCGCCAGCAGCTTACCAGGCACCCAGTACTTC
CASSLPGTQYF
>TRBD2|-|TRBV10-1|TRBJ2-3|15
TGCGCCAGTTCCTGGCGGGAGGGCGGCACAGATACGCAGTATTTT
CASSWREGGTDTQYF
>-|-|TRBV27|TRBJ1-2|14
TGTGCCAGCAGTTTTGGCAGGGCAGGGTATGGCTACACCTTC
CASSFGRAGYGYTF
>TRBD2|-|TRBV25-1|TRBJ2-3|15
TGTGCCAGCAGTGAGACTAGCGGGAAGTGGGATACGCAGTATTTT
CASSETSGKWDTQYF
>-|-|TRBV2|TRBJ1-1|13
TGTGCCAGCAGTTGGACCGGAGGCGCTGAAGCTTTCTTT
CASSWTGGAEAFF
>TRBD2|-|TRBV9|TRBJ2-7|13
TGTGCCAGCAGCGTAGTGCCCGGGAGGGAGCAGTACTTC
CASSVVPGREQYF
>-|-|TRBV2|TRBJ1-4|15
TGTGCCAGCAGTGAAGGACAGCCCACTGATGAAAAACTGTTTTTT
CASSEGQPTDEKLFF
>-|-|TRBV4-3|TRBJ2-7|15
TGCGCCAGCAGCCAAGATGATCTGGTCTCCTACGAGCAGTACTTC
CASSQDDLVSYEQYF
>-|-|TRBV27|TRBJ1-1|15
TGTGCCAGCACTTCCGTGGGCGCCAGCACGTTTGAAGCTTTCTTT
CASTSVGASTFEAFF
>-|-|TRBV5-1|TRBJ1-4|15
TGCGCCAGCAGCATGGAGAGTTTTCCTAATGAAAAACTGTTTTTT
CASSMESFPNEKLFF
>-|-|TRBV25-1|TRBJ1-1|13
TGTGCCAGCGCGGAAGGGTTTGGGACTGAAGCTTTCTTT
CASAEGFGTEAFF
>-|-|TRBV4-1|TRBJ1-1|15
TGCGCCAGCAGCCCCGAGTGGGGGGATGGGGTTGGAGCTTTCTTT
CASSPEWGDGVGAFF
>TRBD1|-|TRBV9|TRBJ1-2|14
TGTGCCAGCAGCGTCGCCGGGACAGGGGGCGTCTACACCTTC
CASSVAGTGGVYTF
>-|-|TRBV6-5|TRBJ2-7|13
TGTGCCAGTACCCTGGGCAGGCCCGACGAGCAGTACTTC
CASTLGRPDEQYF
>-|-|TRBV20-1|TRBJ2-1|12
TGCAGTGCTAGTGGTAGGTTGGGGGAGCAGTTCTTC
CSASGRLGEQFF
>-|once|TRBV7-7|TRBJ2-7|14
TGTGCCAGCAGCTTATGCGAGGACTTATACGAGCAGTACTTC
CASSLCEDLYEQYF
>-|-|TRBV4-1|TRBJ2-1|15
TGCGCCAGCAGCCAAGTGTCCTTCGGTGGGGGGGAGCAGTTCTTC
CASSQVSFGGGEQFF
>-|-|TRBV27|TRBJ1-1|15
TGTGCCAGCAGTCCCTTTTGGGCAGACAACACTGAAGCTTTCTTT
CASSPFWADNTEAFF
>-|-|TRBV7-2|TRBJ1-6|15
TGTGCCAGCAGCTTAGTCGGTGCGGATAATTCACCCCTCCACTTT
CASSLVGADNSPLHF
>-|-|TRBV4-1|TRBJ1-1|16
TGCGCCAGCAGCCAAGACGGTTCGGGGGGGGTCACTGAAGCTTTCTTT
CASSQDGSGGVTEAFF